This record concerns one TCR beta chain sequence. The CDR3 is made up of 15 amino acids. With 2 bases removed from V and 14 bases from J, the gap between germline ends came to 25 bases. From germline, CDR1 is DFQATT and CDR2 SNEGSKA (reference sequence). This record belongs to a study of T cells in Graves' hyperthyroidism and ophthalmopathy. Clinical symptoms, serum thyroxine, TRAb, thyroid ultrasound and orbital computed tomography established diagnosis. Authors of the study amplified TCR beta CDR3 regions from RNA transcripts. First-round RT-PCR targeting the TCR CDR3 was performed with the HTBI primer set. TCRdb independently ran MiXCR on the multiplex PCR reads; one entry per CDR3 protein. Of a few hundred thousand distinct CDR3 sequences listed, 15% to 20% are singletons.

Sequenced input: blood. The rearrangement uses TRBV20-1 and TRBJ2-1, with D tentatively TRBD2 (5 bases). The receptor comes from a woman under 30 with Graves' hyperthyroidism. The CDR3 protein is CSARPLRHAAGEKFF. The CDR3 nucleotides read TGCAGTGCTAGACCCTTAAGACACGCTGCCGGGGAGAAGTTCTTC.